This T cell receptor (beta chain) is drawn from a study of control samples from healthy donors and cancer patients (dated by TCRdb to about 2020). Library generation was performed with the immunoSEQ multiplex PCR assay. TCRdb mirrors the immuneACCESS table, restricted to in-frame sequences. Some clones are absent from its copies; in checked studies, under half trace to an unresolved V gene, and the reason for the others is unknown. This sample is represented by under 200,000 clones; around 88% of them were singletons. The ten largest clones add up to about 5.3% of the sample. As concerns this clone: Its antigen remains unidentified. No qualities accompany the bases; no much larger clone lies one base away.

Taken from cysteine to phenylalanine, the CDR3 has 12 residues. Here the CDR3 DNA is all that survives: 36 bases in frame from base 1. Sequences SEHNR (CDR1) and FQNEAQ (CDR2) are obtained from the germline V gene (reference sequence). The V end loses 3 bases and the J end loses 4 bases, and a stretch of 7 bases separates them. Recombination joined TRBV7-9 with TRBJ2-7; the D element might be TRBD1 or TRBD2, as each aligns at 5 bases. The sample taken for sequencing was blood. This receptor was identified in a woman aged 30 to 39 in good health. The bases are TGTGCCAGCAGCTTGAGGGGATACGAGCAGTACTTC. Its protein reads: CASSLRGYEQYF.